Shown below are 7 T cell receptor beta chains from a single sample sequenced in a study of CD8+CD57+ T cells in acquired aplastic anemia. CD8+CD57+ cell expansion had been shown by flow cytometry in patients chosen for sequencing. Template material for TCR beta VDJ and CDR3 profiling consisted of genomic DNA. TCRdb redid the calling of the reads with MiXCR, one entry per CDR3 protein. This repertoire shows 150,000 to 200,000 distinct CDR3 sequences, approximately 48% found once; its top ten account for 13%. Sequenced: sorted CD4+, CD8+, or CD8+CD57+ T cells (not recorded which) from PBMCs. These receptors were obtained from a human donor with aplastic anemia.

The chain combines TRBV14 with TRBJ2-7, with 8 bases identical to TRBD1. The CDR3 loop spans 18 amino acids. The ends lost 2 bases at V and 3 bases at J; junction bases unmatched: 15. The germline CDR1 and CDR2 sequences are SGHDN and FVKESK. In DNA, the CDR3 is TGTGCCAGCAGCCAACCCGTGACAGGGGAGAGCCCCCTCTACGAGCAGTACTTC. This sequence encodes CASSQPVTGESPLYEQYF.

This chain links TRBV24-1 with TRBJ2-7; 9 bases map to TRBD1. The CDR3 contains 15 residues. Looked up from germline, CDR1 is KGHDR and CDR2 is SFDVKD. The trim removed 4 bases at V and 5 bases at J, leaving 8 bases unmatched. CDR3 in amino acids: CATSDPGTGSDEQYF. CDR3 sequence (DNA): TGTGCCACCAGTGACCCGGGGACAGGGAGCGACGAGCAGTACTTC.

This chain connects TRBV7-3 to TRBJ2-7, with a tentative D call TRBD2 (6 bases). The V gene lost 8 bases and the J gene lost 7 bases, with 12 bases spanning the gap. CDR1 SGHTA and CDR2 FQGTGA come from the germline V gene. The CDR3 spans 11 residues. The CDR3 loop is CASGNGGEQYF. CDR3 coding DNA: TGTGCCAGCGGCAATGGGGGGGAGCAGTACTTC.

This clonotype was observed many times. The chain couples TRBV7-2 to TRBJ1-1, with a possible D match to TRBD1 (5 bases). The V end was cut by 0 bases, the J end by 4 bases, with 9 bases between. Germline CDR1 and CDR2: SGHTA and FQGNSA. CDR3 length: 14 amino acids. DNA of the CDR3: TGTGCCAGCAGCTTAGCCCAGGGATCCACTGAAGCTTTCTTT. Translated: CASSLAQGSTEAFF.

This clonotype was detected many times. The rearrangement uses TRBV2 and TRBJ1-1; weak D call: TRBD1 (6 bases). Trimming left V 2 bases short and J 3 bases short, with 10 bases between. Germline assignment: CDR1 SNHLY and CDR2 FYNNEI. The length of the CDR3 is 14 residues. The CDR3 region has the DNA TGTGCCAGCAGTGAAAGGAGGGGGTACACTGAAGCTTTCTTT. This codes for CASSERRGYTEAFF.

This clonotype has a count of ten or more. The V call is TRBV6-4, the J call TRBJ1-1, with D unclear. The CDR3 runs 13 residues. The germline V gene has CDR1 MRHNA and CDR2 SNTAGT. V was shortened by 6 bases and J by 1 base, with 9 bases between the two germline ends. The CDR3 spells CASRNQENTEAFF. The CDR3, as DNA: TGTGCCAGCAGGAACCAGGAGAACACTGAAGCTTTCTTT.

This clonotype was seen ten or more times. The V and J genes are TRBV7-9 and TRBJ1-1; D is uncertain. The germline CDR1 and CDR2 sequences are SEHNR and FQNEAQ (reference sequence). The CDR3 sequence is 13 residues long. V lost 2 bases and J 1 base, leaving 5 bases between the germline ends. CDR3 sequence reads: CASSLRKNTEAFF. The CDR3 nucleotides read TGTGCCAGCAGCTTAAGGAAGAACACTGAAGCTTTCTTT.